This T cell receptor (beta chain) was recovered during a study of CD8 T cells in ankylosing spondylitis. Findings and limits, study-wide: What appeared characteristic of ankylosing spondylitis blood was a TCR beta motif of 7 or 8 highly homologous variants. According to the report, clones linked to the disease were significantly enriched in matched synovial fluid samples taken from ankylosing spondylitis patients.

In its sample, this clonotype was seen a few times. Antigen specificity is unknown. This CDR3 comprises 15 residues. The V gene lost 4 bases and the J gene lost 4 bases, with 17 bases spanning the gap. The germline V gene has CDR1 SGHRS and CDR2 YFSETQ. Making use of molecular barcodes, quantitative 5'-RACE generated TCR beta libraries. TCRdb fed the 5' RACE reads into MiXCR, producing one record per CDR3 protein. The repertoire holds 200,000 to 300,000 distinct CDR3 sequences, with around 10% as singletons. This receptor was taken from a male donor with ankylosing spondylitis or in good health (not recorded which). The sample comprised blood, either unsorted or a sorted T cell fraction (not recorded which). The chain employs TRBV5-1 and TRBJ2-5; TRBD1 is a possible D gene (6 bases). The CDR3 coding sequence is TGCGCCAGCAGCCAGGACAGTGGAGGTCGAGAGACCCAGTACTTC. This codes for CASSQDSGGRETQYF.